This TCR beta chain was retrieved from a study of T cells in Graves' hyperthyroidism and ophthalmopathy. Findings of the study overall: Onset of ophthalmopathy came a median roughly 6.9 months after the model predicted it.

Germline V gene sequence: CDR1 WNHNN, CDR2 SYGVQD (reference sequence). The ends were cut back, 3 bases at V and 4 bases at J, with 16 bases in the middle. The length of the CDR3 is 15 residues. This clonotype was observed at least ten times. Its matching antigen is unknown. It was RNA transcripts that yielded the amplified TCR beta CDR3 regions. A first-round RT-PCR of the TCR CDR3 used the HTBI primer set. TCRdb reprocessed the multiplex PCR reads with MiXCR, giving one entry per CDR3 protein. Among over 450,000 distinct CDR3 sequences, about an eighth were seen once, and the ten largest hold roughly 17%. Uncontrolled infections, other autoimmune diseases, pregnancy or lactation led to exclusion of patients. Diagnostic assessment was based on clinical symptoms, serum thyroxine and TRAb, thyroid ultrasound and orbital computed tomography.

The rearrangement joins TRBV10-1 to TRBJ2-7; D is possibly TRBD1 (5 bases). The sequenced material came from blood. The TCR sequence derives from a woman younger than 30 with Graves' hyperthyroidism. DNA of the CDR3: TGCGCCAGCAGTGATCCTCGGCAGGGTCCGTACGAGCAGTACTTC. Its protein is CASSDPRQGPYEQYF.